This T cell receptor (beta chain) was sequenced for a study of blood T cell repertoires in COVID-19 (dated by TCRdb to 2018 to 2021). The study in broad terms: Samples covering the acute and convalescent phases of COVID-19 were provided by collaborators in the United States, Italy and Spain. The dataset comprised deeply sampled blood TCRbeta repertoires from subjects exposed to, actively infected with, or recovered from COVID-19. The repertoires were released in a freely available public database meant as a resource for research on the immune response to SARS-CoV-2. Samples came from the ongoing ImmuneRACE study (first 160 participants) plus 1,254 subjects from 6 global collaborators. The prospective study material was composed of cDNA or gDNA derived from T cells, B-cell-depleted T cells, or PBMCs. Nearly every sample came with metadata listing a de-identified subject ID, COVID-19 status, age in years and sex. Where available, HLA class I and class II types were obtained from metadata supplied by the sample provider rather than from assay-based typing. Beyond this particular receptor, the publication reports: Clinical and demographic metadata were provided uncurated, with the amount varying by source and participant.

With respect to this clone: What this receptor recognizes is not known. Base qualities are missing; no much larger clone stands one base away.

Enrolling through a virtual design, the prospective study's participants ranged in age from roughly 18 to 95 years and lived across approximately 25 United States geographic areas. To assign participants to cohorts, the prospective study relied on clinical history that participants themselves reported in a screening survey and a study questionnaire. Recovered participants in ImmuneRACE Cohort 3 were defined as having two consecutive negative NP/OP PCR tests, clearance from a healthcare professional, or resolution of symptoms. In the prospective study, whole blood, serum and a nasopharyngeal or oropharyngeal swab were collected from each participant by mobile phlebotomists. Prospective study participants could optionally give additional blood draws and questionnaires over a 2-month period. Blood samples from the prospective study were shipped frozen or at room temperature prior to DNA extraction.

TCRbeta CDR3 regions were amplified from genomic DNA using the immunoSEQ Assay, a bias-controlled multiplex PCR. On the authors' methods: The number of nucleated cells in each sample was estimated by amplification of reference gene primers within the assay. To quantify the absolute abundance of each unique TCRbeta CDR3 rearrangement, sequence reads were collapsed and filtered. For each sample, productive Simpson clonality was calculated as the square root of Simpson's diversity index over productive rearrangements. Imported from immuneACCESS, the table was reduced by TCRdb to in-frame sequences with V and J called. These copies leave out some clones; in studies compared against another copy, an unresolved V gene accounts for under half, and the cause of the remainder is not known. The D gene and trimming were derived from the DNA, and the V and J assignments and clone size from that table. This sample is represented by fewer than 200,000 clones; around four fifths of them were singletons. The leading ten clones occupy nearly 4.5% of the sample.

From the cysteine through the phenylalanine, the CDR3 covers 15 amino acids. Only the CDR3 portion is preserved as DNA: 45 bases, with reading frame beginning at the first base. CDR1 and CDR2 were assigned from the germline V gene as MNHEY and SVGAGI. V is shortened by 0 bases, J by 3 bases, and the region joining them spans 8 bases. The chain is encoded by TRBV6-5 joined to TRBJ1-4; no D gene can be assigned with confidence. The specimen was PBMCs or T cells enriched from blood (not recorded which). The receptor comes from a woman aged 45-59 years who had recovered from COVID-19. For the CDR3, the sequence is CASSYSTGSNEKLFF. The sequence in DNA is TGTGCCAGCAGTTACTCGACGGGGTCTAATGAAAAACTGTTTTTT.